What follows are 3 T cell receptor beta chains derived from one specimen sequenced in a study of metastatic and nonmetastatic thyroid tumors. Patients were all untreated before their thyroid surgery. TCRdb re-analyzed the PCR reads using MiXCR. This table has roughly 25,000 clones, about 13% appearing once. Material: blood. All receptors come from a female donor with papillary thyroid cancer or a benign thyroid nodule (not recorded which). Some clones in this sample may be carry-over from other donors' samples.

This clone has ten or more counts. The rearrangement links TRBV29-1 to TRBJ1-4; D may be TRBD1 (6 bases). The CDR3 consists of 13 residues. Germline-derived CDR1 and CDR2 are SQVTM and ANQGSEA. Trimming pared 7 bases from V and 4 bases from J, leaving 13 bases between. CDR3 sequence (DNA): TGCAGCGGACAGACAGGCGGTAATGAAAAACTGTTTTTT. This encodes CSGQTGGNEKLFF. The entire variable domain, with the rest obtained from reference TRBV29-1 and TRBJ1-4, is as follows: SAVISQKPSRDICQRGTSLTIQCQVDSQVTMMFWYRQQPGQSLTLIATANQGSEATYESGFVIDKFPISRPNLTFSTLTVSNMSPEDSSIYLCSGQTGGNEKLFFGSGTQLSVL.

This clone was observed at least ten times. The same CDR3 arises from other DNA sequences in this sample as well. This chain links TRBV11-3 with TRBJ2-7; D possibly matches TRBD1 or TRBD2 (5 bases each). Per the germline V gene, CDR1 is SGHNT and CDR2 is YENEEA. V lost 5 bases and J lost 0, with 11 bases in between. The CDR3 loop spans 14 amino acids. CDR3 protein: CASSRDPSSYEQYF. In DNA, the CDR3 is TGTGCCAGCAGCCGGGACCCAAGCTCCTACGAGCAGTACTTC.

This clone appeared many times. V is TRBV28 and J is TRBJ2-5; D ambiguous. Trimming shortened V by 0 bases and J by 2 bases, and 7 bases separated the two germline ends. This CDR3 region has 14 residues. Germline V gene lookup returns CDR1 MDHEN and CDR2 SYDVKM. CDR3: CASSLWPGQETQYF. In DNA, the CDR3 is TGTGCCAGCAGTTTATGGCCGGGTCAAGAGACCCAGTACTTC.